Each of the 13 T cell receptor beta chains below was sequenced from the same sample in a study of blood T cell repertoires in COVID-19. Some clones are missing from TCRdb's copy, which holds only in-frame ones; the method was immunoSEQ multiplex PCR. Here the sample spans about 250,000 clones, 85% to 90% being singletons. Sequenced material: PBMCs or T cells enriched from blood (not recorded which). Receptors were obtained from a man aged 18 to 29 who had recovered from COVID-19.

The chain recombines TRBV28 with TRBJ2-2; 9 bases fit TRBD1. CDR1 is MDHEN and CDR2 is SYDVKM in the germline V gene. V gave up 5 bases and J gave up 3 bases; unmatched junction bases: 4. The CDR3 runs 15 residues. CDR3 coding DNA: TGTGCCAGCAGTCCGACAGGGGGATACACCGGGGAGCTGTTTTTT. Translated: CASSPTGGYTGELFF. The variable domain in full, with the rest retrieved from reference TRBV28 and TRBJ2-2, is DVKVTQSSRYLVKRTGEKVFLECVQDMDHENMFWYRQDPGLGLRLIYFSYDVKMKEKGDIPEGYSVSREKKERFSLILESASTNQTSMYLCASSPTGGYTGELFFGEGSRLTVL.

CDR3 protein: CASSEVRVDYGYTF. CDR3 in DNA: TGTGCCAGCAGTGAGGTCAGGGTGGACTATGGCTACACCTTC. V and J are TRBV2 and TRBJ1-2, with D perhaps matching TRBD1 (5 bases). Germline V gene sequence: CDR1 SNHLY, CDR2 FYNNEI. The ends were cut back, 3 bases at V and 3 bases at J, with 11 bases in the middle. The CDR3 has 14 amino acids.

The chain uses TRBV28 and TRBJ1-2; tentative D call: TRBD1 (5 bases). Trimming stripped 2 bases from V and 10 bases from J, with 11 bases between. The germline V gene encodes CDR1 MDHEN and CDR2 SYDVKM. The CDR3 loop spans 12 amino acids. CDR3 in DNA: TGTGCCAGCAGTTTAGGCAGGGTTGACTACACCTTC. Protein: CASSLGRVDYTF.

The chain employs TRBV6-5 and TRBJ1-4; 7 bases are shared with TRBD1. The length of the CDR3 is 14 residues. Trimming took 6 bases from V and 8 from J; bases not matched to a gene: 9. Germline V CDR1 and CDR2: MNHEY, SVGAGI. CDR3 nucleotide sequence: TGTGCCAGCAGAGATCAGGGGGGAAGAGAAAAACTGTTTTTT. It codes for CASRDQGGREKLFF.

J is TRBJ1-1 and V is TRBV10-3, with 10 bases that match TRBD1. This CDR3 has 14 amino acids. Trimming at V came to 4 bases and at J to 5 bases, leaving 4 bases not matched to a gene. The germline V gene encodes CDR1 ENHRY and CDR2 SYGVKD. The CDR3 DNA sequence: TGTGCCATCAGTGGGACGGACAGGGGGACTGAAGCTTTCTTT. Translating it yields CAISGTDRGTEAFF.

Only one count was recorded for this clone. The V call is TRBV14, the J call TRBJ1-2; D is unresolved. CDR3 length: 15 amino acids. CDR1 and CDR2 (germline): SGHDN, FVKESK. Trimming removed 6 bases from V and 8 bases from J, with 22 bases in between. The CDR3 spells CASSRVATAERGYTF. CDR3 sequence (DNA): TGTGCCAGCAGTAGAGTAGCGACTGCCGAGAGGGGCTACACCTTC. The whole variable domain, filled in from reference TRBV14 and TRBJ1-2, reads EAGVTQFPSHSVIEKGQTVTLRCDPISGHDNLYWYRRVMGKEIKFLLHFVKESKQDESGMPNNRFLAERTGGTYSTLKVQPAELEDSGVYFCASSRVATAERGYTFGSGTRLTVV.

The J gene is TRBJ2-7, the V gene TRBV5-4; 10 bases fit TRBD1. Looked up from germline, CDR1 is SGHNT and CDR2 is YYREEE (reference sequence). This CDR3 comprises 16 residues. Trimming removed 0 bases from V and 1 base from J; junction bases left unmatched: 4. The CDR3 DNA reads TGTGCCAGCAGCTTGGGCCGGGACAGGGGTTCCTACGAGCAGTACTTC. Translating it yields CASSLGRDRGSYEQYF. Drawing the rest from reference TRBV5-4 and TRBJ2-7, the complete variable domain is ETGVTQSPTHLIKTRGQQVTLRCSSQSGHNTVSWYQQALGQGPQFIFQYYREEENGRGNFPPRFSGLQFPNYSSELNVNALELDDSALYLCASSLGRDRGSYEQYFGPGTRLTVT.

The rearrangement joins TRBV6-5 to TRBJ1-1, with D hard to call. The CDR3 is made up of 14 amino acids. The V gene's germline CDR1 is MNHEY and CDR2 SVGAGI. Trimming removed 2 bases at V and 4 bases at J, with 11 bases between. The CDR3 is CASSYDGVSTEAFF. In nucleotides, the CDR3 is TGTGCCAGCAGTTACGACGGGGTCAGCACTGAAGCTTTCTTT.

CDR3: CASSDTLRSLGHNEQFF. For the CDR3, the DNA is TGCGCCAGCAGTGATACGTTGCGGTCCCTTGGTCACAATGAGCAGTTCTTC. The chain carries TRBV10-1 and TRBJ2-1; no clear D. V dropped 3 bases and J dropped 5 bases, with 20 bases sitting between them. This CDR3 has 17 amino acids. The germline gives CDR1 WNHNN, CDR2 SYGVQD (reference sequence).

The CDR3 region has the DNA TGTGCCAGCACGGCTGGACAGCGACTCTACGAGCAGTACTTC. Amino acid sequence: CASTAGQRLYEQYF. V usage is TRBV28 and J usage is TRBJ2-7, with a weak D call TRBD1 (6 bases). CDR1 and CDR2 from the germline V gene are MDHEN and SYDVKM. This CDR3 contains 14 residues. V was clipped by 7 bases and J by 3 bases, with 16 bases between them.

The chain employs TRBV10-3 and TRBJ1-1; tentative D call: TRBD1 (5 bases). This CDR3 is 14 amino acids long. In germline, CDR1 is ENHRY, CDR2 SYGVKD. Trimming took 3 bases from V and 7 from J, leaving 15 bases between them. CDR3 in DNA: TGTGCCATCAGTGACCCCGGGGGACCTATTGAAGCTTTCTTT. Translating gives CAISDPGGPIEAFF.

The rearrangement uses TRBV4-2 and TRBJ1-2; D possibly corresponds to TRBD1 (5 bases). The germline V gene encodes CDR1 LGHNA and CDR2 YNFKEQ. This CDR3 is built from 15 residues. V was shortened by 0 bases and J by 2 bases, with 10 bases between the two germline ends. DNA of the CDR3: TGTGCCAGCAGCCAAGAGGGGCAGGAGAACTATGGCTACACCTTC. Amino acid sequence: CASSQEGQENYGYTF.

CDR3 protein: CASSRFQGDTDTQYF. CDR3 nucleotide sequence: TGTGCCAGCTCACGATTCCAGGGGGACACAGATACGCAGTATTTT. V gene TRBV18 combines with J gene TRBJ2-3, with 7 bases matching TRBD1. V trimming: 4 bases; J trimming: 2 bases; junction bases outside the gene matches: 6. The CDR3 length is 15 residues. Germline loops: CDR1 KGHSH, CDR2 LQKENI.